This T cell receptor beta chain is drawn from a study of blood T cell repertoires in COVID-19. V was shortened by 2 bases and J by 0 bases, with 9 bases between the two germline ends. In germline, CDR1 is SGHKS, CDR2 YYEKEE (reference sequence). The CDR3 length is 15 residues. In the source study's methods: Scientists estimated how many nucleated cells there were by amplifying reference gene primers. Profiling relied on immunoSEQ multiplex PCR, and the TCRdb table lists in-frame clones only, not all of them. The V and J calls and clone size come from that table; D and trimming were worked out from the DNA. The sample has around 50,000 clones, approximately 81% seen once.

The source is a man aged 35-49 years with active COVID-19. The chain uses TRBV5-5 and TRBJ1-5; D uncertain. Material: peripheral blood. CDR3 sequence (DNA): TGTGCCAGCAGCTTATCCCCGGGTAGCAATCAGCCCCAGCATTTT. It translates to CASSLSPGSNQPQHF.